The clone carrying this T cell receptor beta chain occurred a few times. Its antigen remains unknown. Multiplex touch-down PCR with TRB-A/B primers amplified rearranged V-D-J TRB sequences. TCRdb processed the multiplex PCR reads anew with MiXCR; each CDR3 protein has one entry. The table lists roughly 5,600 distinct CDR3 sequences, roughly 25% of them singletons. This sample was included in a study of T cell repertoires in aging, cancer and after chemotherapy. TCR beta rearrangements were amplified from peripheral blood genomic DNA. The CDR3 has 13 residues. From germline, CDR1 is SGHDN and CDR2 FVKESK. Trimming removed 0 bases at V and 6 bases at J, with 9 bases between. Findings and caveats of the study: Healthy donors lost TCR diversity with age mainly through richness, cancer patients through richness and evenness.

The sequencing input was blood. The gene calls are TRBV14 and TRBJ2-7; D gene uncertain. The receptor was isolated from a human donor with a solid tumor. For the CDR3, the DNA is TGTGCCAGCAGCCAAGATCGAGGTTTCGAGCAGTACTTC. Protein sequence: CASSQDRGFEQYF.